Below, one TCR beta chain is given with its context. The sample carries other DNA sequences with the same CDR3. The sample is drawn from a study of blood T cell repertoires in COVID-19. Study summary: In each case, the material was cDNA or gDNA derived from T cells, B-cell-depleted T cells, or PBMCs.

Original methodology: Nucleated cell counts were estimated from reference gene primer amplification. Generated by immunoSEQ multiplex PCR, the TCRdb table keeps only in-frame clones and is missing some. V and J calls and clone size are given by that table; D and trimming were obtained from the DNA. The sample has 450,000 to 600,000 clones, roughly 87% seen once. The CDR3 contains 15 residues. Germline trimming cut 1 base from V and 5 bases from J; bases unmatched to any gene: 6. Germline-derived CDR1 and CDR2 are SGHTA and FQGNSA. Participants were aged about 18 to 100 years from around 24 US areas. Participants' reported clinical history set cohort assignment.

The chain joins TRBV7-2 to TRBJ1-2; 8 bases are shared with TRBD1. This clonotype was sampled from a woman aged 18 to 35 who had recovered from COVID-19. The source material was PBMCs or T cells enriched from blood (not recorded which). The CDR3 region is CASSLEQGARYGYTF. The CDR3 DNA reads TGTGCCAGCAGCTTAGAGCAGGGGGCGCGGTATGGCTACACCTTC.